These 3 T cell receptor beta chains were all obtained from the same sample, sequenced in a study of response to subunit inactivated influenza vaccine. TCRdb re-analysed the RT-PCR reads in MiXCR, keeping a single row per CDR3 protein. The data contain under 550,000 distinct CDR3 sequences, around 8% of them singletons. Here the sequenced sample was PBMCs from blood, taken less than 25 months after vaccination. The receptor source for this set is a man between 50 and 75 years old who received an inactivated influenza vaccine.

This clonotype was counted at least ten times. The V and J genes are TRBV4-1 and TRBJ2-7; D is unclear. This CDR3 contains 18 residues. The V end was cut by 1 base, the J end by 2 bases, with 21 bases between. Germline V lookup: CDR1 MGHRA, CDR2 YSYEKL. The CDR3 DNA reads TGCGCCAGCAGCCAAGTTCTATCTTCGGCAGTTCCAGCCTACGAGCAGTACTTC. Amino acids: CASSQVLSSAVPAYEQYF.

This clonotype was counted only a few times. The chain employs TRBV20-1 and TRBJ2-6; D is perhaps TRBD1 (5 bases). Germline V gene lookup returns CDR1 DFQATT and CDR2 SNEGSKA (reference sequence). Trimming removed 5 bases from V and 0 bases from J, with 14 bases in between. This CDR3 contains 16 residues. For the CDR3, the DNA is TGCAGTGCTCAGGGCGGTCCTCGCTCTGGGGCCAACGTCCTGACTTTC. The encoded protein is CSAQGGPRSGANVLTF.

This clonotype was recorded only once. The junction does not match germline at one end; this may be a read error. The chain recombines TRBV20-1 with TRBJ2-5; D ambiguous. There are 11 residues in the CDR3. Germline CDR1 is DFQATT and CDR2 is SNEGSKA (reference sequence). CDR3 sequence: CGARAKETQYF. Written as DNA, the CDR3 is TGCGGTGCCCGGGCCAAAGAGACCCAGTACTTC.